A selection of T cell receptor beta chains follows, all from one sample in a study of blood T cell repertoires in COVID-19. Assay: immunoSEQ multiplex PCR; the TCRdb copy retains only in-frame clones and omits some. The sample records more than 140,000 clones, 84% being singletons. Sequenced sample: peripheral blood. These receptors were taken from a woman aged 45 to 65 in a cohort sampled during active or convalescent COVID-19. The CDR3 runs from the conserved cysteine through the conserved F or W. Fields, in order: J gene, V gene, D gene, CDR3 protein, CDR3 DNA. D genes are given only for firm matches.

TRBJ1-1,TRBV6-5,-,CASLGQMNTEAFF,TGTGCCAGCCTGGGACAAATGAACACTGAAGCTTTCTTT
TRBJ1-2,TRBV5-4,TRBD1,CASRRQGGGYGYTF,TGTGCCAGCAGACGTCAAGGGGGCGGCTATGGCTACACCTTC
TRBJ2-1,TRBV3-1/TRBV3-2,-,CASSPQQGYYNEQFF,TGTGCCAGCAGCCCGCAACAGGGTTACTACAATGAGCAGTTCTTC
TRBJ1-3,TRBV29-1,-,CSVETHRNTIYF,TGCAGCGTTGAGACACACCGAAACACCATATATTTT
TRBJ1-4,TRBV5-1,TRBD1,CASSPGQGSEKLFF,TGCGCCAGCAGCCCCGGACAGGGCAGTGAAAAACTGTTTTTT
TRBJ1-2,TRBV11-2,-,CASSASNRDPYGYTF,TGTGCCAGCAGCGCATCTAACAGGGACCCCTATGGCTACACCTTC
TRBJ1-1,TRBV7-9,-,CASSLGRQSEAFF,TGTGCCAGCAGCTTAGGAAGACAGAGTGAAGCTTTCTTT
TRBJ1-3,TRBV19,-,CASSISQRSSGNTIYF,TGTGCCAGTAGTATAAGTCAACGGTCGTCTGGAAACACCATATATTTT
TRBJ1-5,TRBV6-1,-,CASSEARGYQPQHF,TGTGCCAGCAGTGAAGCCAGGGGTTATCAGCCCCAGCATTTT
TRBJ1-1,TRBV7-9,-,CASSQRGQLNTEAFF,TGTGCCAGCAGCCAACGGGGACAATTGAACACTGAAGCTTTCTTT